These T cell receptor beta chains were read from a single sample in a study of blood T cell repertoires in COVID-19. Assay used: immunoSEQ multiplex PCR; TCRdb lists only in-frame clones, some missing. This sample yields 150,000 to 200,000 clones, of which about 86% are seen a single time; about 8.2% belongs to the top ten. The sequenced sample was peripheral blood. The receptors originated from a man in his sixties with acute or convalescent COVID-19. Both conserved end residues are part of each CDR3. D genes are given only for firm matches. A clone size is listed for some rows: how often the clone was seen (once, few, many), or a class if it is expanded.

size	V	J	D	CDR3	DNA
-	TRBV28	TRBJ2-1	-	CASRLYNEQFF	TGTGCCAGCAGACTCTACAATGAGCAGTTCTTC
-	TRBV4-2	TRBJ1-2	-	CASSQRRNYGYTF	TGTGCCAGCAGCCAACGGAGAAACTATGGCTACACCTTC
-	TRBV5-1	TRBJ2-2	-	CASSIGSSTYTGELFF	TGCGCCAGCAGCATCGGTAGCTCGACGTATACCGGGGAGCTGTTTTTT
few	TRBV7-3	TRBJ1-2	-	CASSPRTGSHYGYTF	TGTGCCAGCAGCCCCCGAACCGGGTCTCACTATGGCTACACCTTC
-	TRBV5-6	TRBJ2-7	-	CASSLVGPRYEQYF	TGTGCCAGCAGCTTGGTGGGGCCACGCTACGAGCAGTACTTC
-	TRBV28	TRBJ1-2	-	CASSSGGLDYGYTF	TGTGCCAGCAGCTCGGGGGGTTTGGACTATGGCTACACCTTC
-	TRBV5-1	TRBJ2-1	TRBD2	CASSLDTGLYNEQFF	TGCGCCAGCAGCTTGGATACGGGACTATACAATGAGCAGTTCTTC
-	TRBV28	TRBJ1-1	TRBD1	CASSPTGRSTEAFF	TGTGCCAGCAGTCCGACAGGGCGGAGCACTGAAGCTTTCTTT
-	TRBV27	TRBJ1-2	-	CASSPSVGGYYGYTF	TGTGCCAGCAGTCCAAGCGTCGGCGGCTACTATGGCTACACCTTC
-	TRBV7-9	TRBJ1-3	-	CASSLTGYGNTIYF	TGTGCCAGCAGCCTAACAGGGTACGGAAACACCATATATTTT
-	TRBV4-1	TRBJ2-5	-	CASSQAETQYF	TGCGCCAGCAGCCAAGCGGAGACCCAGTACTTC
-	TRBV9	TRBJ2-5	-	CASSPSGQAQETQYF	TGTGCCAGCAGCCCCAGCGGGCAAGCACAAGAGACCCAGTACTTC
-	TRBV6-2/TRBV6-3	TRBJ2-7	TRBD2	CASSYAGSGSTLSYEQYF	TGTGCCAGCAGTTACGCTGGTAGCGGGAGCACCCTCTCCTACGAGCAGTACTTC
-	TRBV7-8	TRBJ1-3	-	CASSRRGISGNTIYF	TGTGCCAGCAGCCGCCGGGGGATCTCTGGAAACACCATATATTTT
-	TRBV21-1	TRBJ2-7	-	CARTGEREQYF	TGTGCCAGGACAGGCGAACGCGAGCAGTACTTC
few	TRBV28	TRBJ2-6	-	CASSFSVRSGANVLTF	TGTGCCAGCAGTTTCTCGGTGCGCTCTGGGGCCAACGTCCTGACTTTC
-	TRBV9	TRBJ2-1	TRBD2	CASSIGGLAGGDEQFF	TGTGCCAGCAGCATCGGAGGACTAGCGGGAGGTGATGAGCAGTTCTTC
-	TRBV28	TRBJ1-2	-	CASSLQAGSGYTF	TGTGCCAGCAGTTTACAAGCGGGGAGTGGCTACACCTTC